The clone carrying this T cell receptor beta chain was seen more than once but under ten times. What it binds is unknown. This record comes from a study of CD8 T cells in ankylosing spondylitis. Findings and limits, study-wide: As reported, disease-linked clones showed significant enrichment in matched ankylosing spondylitis synovial fluid. Relatively rare in peripheral blood, disease-linked clones were also CD8+. Ankylosing spondylitis blood seemed to carry a telltale TCR beta motif made of eight highly homologous variants. Certain motif variants had earlier been reported in reactive arthritis synovial fluid and blood.

The germline V gene has CDR1 ENHRY and CDR2 SYGVKD. This CDR3 has 14 amino acids. V was cut by 5 bases and J by 1 base, with 11 bases left in between. Researchers built TCR beta libraries using quantitative 5'-RACE with molecular barcodes. Each CDR3 protein is one row after TCRdb ran MiXCR on the 5' RACE reads. The data hold over 450,000 distinct CDR3 sequences, with over 9.5% observed a single time. The gene calls are TRBV10-3 and TRBJ2-5, with D unresolved. The sample was blood, either unsorted or a sorted T cell fraction (not recorded which). The sequence came from a male donor with ankylosing spondylitis. The CDR3 DNA is TGTGCCATCAGTTCGTGGGGAACCCAAGAGACCCAGTACTTC. Translation gives CAISSWGTQETQYF.